These 29 T cell receptor beta chains share one sample of origin, sequenced in a study of cytotoxic CD8 clonotypes in ibrutinib-treated CLL. TCRdb keeps only in-frame clones here, not all; method: immunoSEQ multiplex PCR. The sample has fewer than 150,000 clones, approximately 80% seen once. Source: PBMCs, taken after 24 months of ibrutinib treatment. The source is a human donor with chronic lymphocytic leukemia.

This chain connects TRBV13 to TRBJ1-5, with no clear D. This CDR3 is 13 amino acids long. V lost 5 bases to trimming and J lost 9 bases, with 14 bases between them. The germline V gene has CDR1 PRHDT and CDR2 FYEKMQ (reference sequence). The CDR3 DNA reads TGTGCCAGCAGCCAAGGGCGGGAGCGGCCCCAGCATTTT. Amino acid sequence: CASSQGRERPQHF.

This chain joins TRBV11-3 and TRBJ2-2; D may match TRBD1 or TRBD2 (5 bases each). Germline lookup yields CDR1 SGHNT and CDR2 YENEEA. Between the trimmed V and J ends, which lost 6 bases and 0 bases, there was a span of 8 bases. The CDR3 length is 14 residues. For the CDR3, the DNA is TGTGCCAGCAGTCGGGGACCGAACACCGGGGAGCTGTTTTTT. Translated: CASSRGPNTGELFF. Drawing the rest from reference TRBV11-3 and TRBJ2-2, the complete variable domain is EAGVVQSPRYKIIEKKQPVAFWCNPISGHNTLYWYLQNLGQGPELLIRYENEEAVDDSQLPKDRFSAERLKGVDSTLKIQPAELGDSAVYLCASSRGPNTGELFFGEGSRLTVL.

This chain links TRBV25-1 with TRBJ1-1; 7 bases line up with TRBD1. Looked up from germline, CDR1 is MGHDK and CDR2 is SYGVNS. V lost 7 bases, J lost 0 bases, and 8 bases stayed unmatched. CDR3 size: 15 residues. CDR3: CASTGGVSMNTEAFF. As DNA, the CDR3 is TGTGCCAGCACAGGGGGTGTTTCAATGAACACTGAAGCTTTCTTT.

DNA for the CDR3: TGTGCCAGCAGCTTAGGGGCCAGCGGGGGGCAAGAGACCCAGTACTTC. This sequence encodes CASSLGASGGQETQYF. The chain links TRBV7-2 to TRBJ2-5; TRBD2 aligns across 9 bases. The CDR3 loop spans 16 amino acids. Germline loops: CDR1 SGHTA, CDR2 FQGNSA. The J segment lost 2 bases and the V segment lost 1 base, leaving 5 bases of the junction unmatched.

The chain has TRBV5-1 and TRBJ1-1; 9 bases fit TRBD1. V lost 3 bases, J lost 4 bases, and 7 bases stayed unmatched. Per germline, CDR1 SGHRS and CDR2 YFSETQ. This CDR3 spans 15 amino acids. The CDR3 is CASSSEGTGITEAFF. The CDR3 bases are TGCGCCAGCAGCTCCGAAGGGACAGGGATCACTGAAGCTTTCTTT.

The V and J genes are TRBV19 and TRBJ1-5, with D possibly being TRBD1 (6 bases). The CDR3 runs to 16 residues. CDR1 is LNHDA, CDR2 SQIVND, per germline (reference sequence). V lost 2 bases, J lost 5 bases, and 16 bases lay in between. CDR3 nucleotide sequence: TGTGCCAGTAGTATACAGGGCGGGGGGCTGTATCAGCCCCAGCATTTT. Translated, it gives CASSIQGGGLYQPQHF.

The rearrangement joins TRBV7-2 to TRBJ1-2; maybe TRBD1 (5 bases). Between the trimmed V and J ends, which lost 5 bases and 2 bases, there was a span of 12 bases. This CDR3 is 14 amino acids long. From germline, CDR1 is SGHTA and CDR2 FQGNSA. The CDR3 loop reads CASSTGHGNYGYTF. CDR3 DNA sequence: TGTGCCAGCAGCACCGGACACGGGAACTATGGCTACACCTTC.

This rearrangement joins TRBV19 to TRBJ1-2; 11 positions match TRBD1. This CDR3 is 15 amino acids long. Germline assignment: CDR1 LNHDA and CDR2 SQIVND (reference sequence). V lost 1 base, J lost 4 bases, and 2 bases stayed unmatched. Here the CDR3 reads CASSIAGTGGYGYTF. Here the CDR3 DNA reads TGTGCCAGTAGTATAGCCGGGACAGGGGGCTATGGCTACACCTTC.

J is TRBJ2-3 and V is TRBV2; no clear D. The CDR3 extends over 15 amino acids. Germline CDR1 and CDR2: SNHLY and FYNNEI. Trimming removed 5 bases from V and 1 base from J, with 13 bases in between. The CDR3 spells CASSSAVGGTDTQYF. In DNA form, the CDR3 reads TGTGCCAGCAGTTCAGCTGTCGGCGGCACAGATACGCAGTATTTT.

The chain joins TRBV5-1 to TRBJ1-4; D remains ambiguous. V lost 0 bases and J lost 4, with 13 bases in between. The CDR3 totals 16 residues. Germline CDR1 reads SGHRS; CDR2 reads YFSETQ. The CDR3 loop is CASSLAVGQFNEKLFF. The DNA of the CDR3 is TGCGCCAGCAGCTTGGCAGTCGGGCAGTTTAATGAAAAACTGTTTTTT.

The chain combines TRBV19 with TRBJ2-1, with TRBD1 matching over 10 bases. Trimming took 9 bases from V and 0 from J; bases not matched to a gene: 5. CDR3 length equals 15 residues. Germline values: CDR1 LNHDA, CDR2 SQIVND (reference sequence). The CDR3 here is CASRQGASSYNEQFF. CDR3 bases: TGTGCCAGCCGACAGGGGGCCAGCTCCTACAATGAGCAGTTCTTC. The variable domain in full, completed from reference TRBV19 and TRBJ2-1, reads DGGITQSPKYLFRKEGQNVTLSCEQNLNHDAMYWYRQDPGQGLRLIYYSQIVNDFQKGDIAEGYSVSREKKESFPLTVTSAQKNPTAFYLCASRQGASSYNEQFFGPGTRLTVL.

The chain is built from TRBV10-3 and TRBJ2-3; D perhaps matches TRBD2 (5 bases). The ends were cut back, 3 bases at V and 0 bases at J, with 7 bases in the middle. The CDR3 length is 14 residues. The V gene's germline CDR1 is ENHRY and CDR2 SYGVKD. CDR3 in amino acids: CAISDERSTDTQYF. CDR3 sequence (DNA): TGTGCCATCAGTGATGAGCGGAGCACAGATACGCAGTATTTT.

The chain joins TRBV6-5 to TRBJ2-1; D gene ambiguous. Germline V gene lookup returns CDR1 MNHEY and CDR2 SVGAGI. There are 13 residues in the CDR3. The V end lost 2 bases, the J end lost 2 bases, and 4 bases lay between the germline ends. As DNA, the CDR3 is TGTGCCAGCAGTTACAGACCCTACAATGAGCAGTTCTTC. It translates to CASSYRPYNEQFF.

CDR3 in amino acids: CASTPRGRNYGYTF. In DNA form, the CDR3 reads TGTGCCAGTACCCCAAGGGGGCGGAACTATGGCTACACCTTC. The chain combines TRBV19 with TRBJ1-2; 7 positions agree with TRBD1. This CDR3 is 14 amino acids long. Germline V CDR1 and CDR2: LNHDA, SQIVND (reference sequence). V gave up 7 bases and J gave up 2 bases; unmatched junction bases: 7.

V gene TRBV27 combines with J gene TRBJ1-2; D not certain. Germline assignment: CDR1 MNHEY and CDR2 SMNVEV (reference sequence). The CDR3 is 13 amino acids. The ends were cut back, 3 bases at V and 2 bases at J, with 7 bases in the middle. The CDR3 reads CASSLGRNYGYTF. The DNA for the CDR3 is TGTGCCAGCAGTTTGGGGAGAAACTATGGCTACACCTTC.

The genes are TRBV21-1 and TRBJ2-3; the listed D gene, TRBD2, was not tested against the DNA. TRBV21-1 is marked as a pseudogene. CDR3 length: 20 amino acids. This CDR3 reads CASSKARTSGGAWGTDTQYF. The DNA of the CDR3 is TGTGCCAGCAGCAAAGCGCGGACTAGCGGGGGGGCTTGGGGCACAGATACGCAGTATTTT.

This chain connects TRBV6-6 to TRBJ2-7, with 9 nucleotides matching TRBD1. V lost 5 bases to trimming and J lost 5 bases; unmatched junction nucleotides: 10. The CDR3 runs 15 residues. The V gene's germline CDR1 is MNHNY and CDR2 SVGAGI (reference sequence). The CDR3 DNA sequence: TGTGCCAGCAGTCCTTCCGACAGGGGGGTCGACGAGCAGTACTTC. It yields the protein CASSPSDRGVDEQYF.

The V call is TRBV19, the J call TRBJ2-1; D might be TRBD2 (5 bases). The CDR3 is made up of 14 amino acids. Germline CDR1 and CDR2: LNHDA and SQIVND (reference sequence). Between the trimmed V and J ends, which lost 8 bases and 5 bases, there was a span of 16 bases. CDR3: CASWTLGGHNEQFF. CDR3 nucleotide sequence: TGTGCCAGTTGGACCCTAGGAGGACACAATGAGCAGTTCTTC.

This sequence joins TRBV6-1 and TRBJ2-5; 8 bases line up with TRBD1. Germline CDR1 and CDR2: MNHNS and SASEGT. The CDR3 runs 17 residues. V was pared by 4 bases and J by 1 base, with 11 bases of the junction left unmatched. CDR3 in DNA: TGTGCCAGCAGTGGGGGGGCCAGGGGGCCATCCCAAGAGACCCAGTACTTC. It translates to CASSGGARGPSQETQYF.

The chain links TRBV5-5 to TRBJ2-7; D possibly uses TRBD1 or TRBD2 (6 bases each). Germline CDR1 reads SGHKS; CDR2 reads YYEKEE (reference sequence). The CDR3 loop spans 15 amino acids. The V and J ends lost 0 bases and 3 bases respectively, with 13 bases between them. CDR3 in DNA: TGTGCCAGCAGCTTGGCTGGGGGCGGGGACTACGAGCAGTACTTC. This translates into CASSLAGGGDYEQYF. Full variable domain (missing parts from reference TRBV5-5 and TRBJ2-7): DAGVTQSPTHLIKTRGQQVTLRCSPISGHKSVSWYQQVLGQGPQFIFQYYEKEERGRGNFPDRFSARQFPNYSSELNVNALLLGDSALYLCASSLAGGGDYEQYFGPGTRLTVT.

This clone came up a few times. The chain recombines TRBV19 with TRBJ1-5, with unresolved D. Trimming left V 6 bases short and J 0 bases short, with 12 bases between. The CDR3 has 15 amino acids. CDR1 LNHDA and CDR2 SQIVND come from the germline V gene (reference sequence). CDR3 sequence: CASRTTPNSNQPQHF. As DNA, the CDR3 is TGTGCCAGTAGGACAACACCGAATAGCAATCAGCCCCAGCATTTT.

The rearrangement joins TRBV4-1 to TRBJ1-1; D is unclear. The CDR3 is 15 residues long. Trimming left V 1 base short and J 0 bases short, with 9 bases between. Germline V gene lookup returns CDR1 MGHRA and CDR2 YSYEKL. DNA of the CDR3: TGCGCCAGCAGCCAAGCGGGTTTAATGAACACTGAAGCTTTCTTT. Its translation is CASSQAGLMNTEAFF.

The genes are TRBV7-2 and TRBJ2-7; no firm D call. Trimming took off 1 base at V and 3 bases at J, with 10 bases between the two ends. CDR3 size: 14 residues. The germline V gene has CDR1 SGHTA and CDR2 FQGNSA. The CDR3 DNA is TGTGCCAGCAGCTTAGTCGTGCAGAACTACGAGCAGTACTTC. This gives the protein CASSLVVQNYEQYF.

The chain uses TRBV7-2 and TRBJ1-6; D call uncertain. This CDR3 region has 14 residues. Germline V gene lookup returns CDR1 SGHTA and CDR2 FQGNSA. V was trimmed by 5 bases and J by 9 bases, leaving 14 bases between them. CDR3 sequence (DNA): TGTGCCAGCAGCACGCGGACCTTCTCTTCACCCCTCCACTTT. Amino acid sequence: CASSTRTFSSPLHF.

The chain links TRBV11-2 to TRBJ2-2; a possible D gene is TRBD2 (7 bases). The germline V and J ends were trimmed by 2 bases and 4 bases, with 11 bases remaining between them. There are 15 residues in the CDR3. In germline, CDR1 is SGHAT, CDR2 FQNNGV. The CDR3 sequence: CASSLIGGATGELFF. CDR3 nucleotides: TGTGCCAGCAGCTTAATTGGGGGGGCCACCGGGGAGCTGTTTTTT.

The chain is built from TRBV6-5 and TRBJ2-7; TRBD2 matches 12 bases. This CDR3 comprises 14 residues. Looked up from germline, CDR1 is MNHEY and CDR2 is SVGAGI. Losses at the gene ends were 6 bases for V and 7 bases for J; bases not matched to a gene: 7. CDR3 sequence (DNA): TGTGCCAGCAGCGGACTAGCGGGATCTGGTGAGCAGTACTTC. It translates to CASSGLAGSGEQYF.

The chain is built from TRBV27 and TRBJ2-6; tentative D call: TRBD2 (7 bases). The V and J ends lost 6 bases and 5 bases respectively, with 17 bases between them. CDR3 length: 16 residues. Germline V lookup: CDR1 MNHEY, CDR2 SMNVEV (reference sequence). The CDR3 reads CASRREGVAWANVLTF. The CDR3 region has the DNA TGTGCCAGCAGAAGGGAGGGGGTCGCATGGGCCAACGTCCTGACTTTC. Variable domain in full (rest from reference TRBV27 and TRBJ2-6): EAQVTQNPRYLITVTGKKLTVTCSQNMNHEYMSWYRQDPGLGLRQIYYSMNVEVTDKGDVPEGYKVSRKEKRNFPLILESPSPNQTSLYFCASRREGVAWANVLTFGAGSRLTVL.

The rearrangement links TRBV28 to TRBJ2-5, with a possible D match to TRBD2 (5 bases). The CDR3 contains 14 residues. Germline CDR1 and CDR2: MDHEN and SYDVKM. Trimming took 10 bases from V and 5 from J, leaving 20 bases between them. The CDR3 sequence: CATRAGLGGETQYF. DNA of the CDR3: TGTGCCACCCGCGCCGGGTTGGGCGGGGAGACCCAGTACTTC.

CDR3 DNA sequence: TGCAGCGTTGAAGATATAAAGGGACCCCTGGTGAAGACCCAGTACTTC. Protein sequence: CSVEDIKGPLVKTQYF. This chain connects TRBV29-1 to TRBJ2-5, with D tentatively TRBD1 or TRBD2 (5 bases each). The CDR3 is made up of 16 amino acids. V was trimmed by 0 bases and J by 6 bases, leaving 20 bases between them. In germline, CDR1 is SQVTM, CDR2 ANQGSEA.